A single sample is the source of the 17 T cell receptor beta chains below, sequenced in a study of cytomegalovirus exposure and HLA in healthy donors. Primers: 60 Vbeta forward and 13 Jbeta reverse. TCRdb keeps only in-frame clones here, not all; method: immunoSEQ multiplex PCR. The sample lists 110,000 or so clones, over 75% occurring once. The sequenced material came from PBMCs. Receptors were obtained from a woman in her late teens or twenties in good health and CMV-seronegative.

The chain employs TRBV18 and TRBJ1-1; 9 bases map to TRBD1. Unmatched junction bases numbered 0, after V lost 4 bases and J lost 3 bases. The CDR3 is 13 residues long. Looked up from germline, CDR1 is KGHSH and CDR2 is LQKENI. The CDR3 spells CASSRTGDTEAFF. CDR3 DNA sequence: TGTGCCAGCTCACGGACAGGGGACACTGAAGCTTTCTTT.

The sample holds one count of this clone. CDR3 protein: CASSLERYEQFF. CDR3 DNA: TGTGCCAGCAGCTTGGAACGGTATGAGCAGTTCTTC. The V call is TRBV5-4, the J call TRBJ2-1; no clear D. Germline loops: CDR1 SGHNT, CDR2 YYREEE (reference sequence). The CDR3 is 12 amino acids. The germline V and J ends were trimmed by 0 bases and 8 bases, with 6 bases remaining between them. Complete variable domain (other parts from reference TRBV5-4 and TRBJ2-1): ETGVTQSPTHLIKTRGQQVTLRCSSQSGHNTVSWYQQALGQGPQFIFQYYREEENGRGNFPPRFSGLQFPNYSSELNVNALELDDSALYLCASSLERYEQFFGPGTRLTVL.

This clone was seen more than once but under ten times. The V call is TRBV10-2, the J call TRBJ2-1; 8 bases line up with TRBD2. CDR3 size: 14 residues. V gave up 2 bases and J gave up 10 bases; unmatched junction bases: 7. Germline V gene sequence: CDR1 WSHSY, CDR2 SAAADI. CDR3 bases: TGCGCCAGCAGTGAGGGAAGAGGGACTAGAGAGCAGTTCTTC. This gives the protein CASSEGRGTREQFF.

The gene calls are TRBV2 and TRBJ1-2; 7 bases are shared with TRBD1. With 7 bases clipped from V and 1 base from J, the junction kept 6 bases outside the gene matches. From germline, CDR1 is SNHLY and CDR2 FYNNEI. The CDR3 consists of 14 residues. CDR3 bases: TGTGCCAGCATGGACAGGATCTTTAACTATGGCTACACCTTC. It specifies CASMDRIFNYGYTF.

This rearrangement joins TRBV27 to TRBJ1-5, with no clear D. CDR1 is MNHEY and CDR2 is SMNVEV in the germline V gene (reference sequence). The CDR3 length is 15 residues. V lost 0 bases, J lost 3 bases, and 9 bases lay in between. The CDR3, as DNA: TGTGCCAGCAGTTTATCACCGGGGATCAATCAGCCCCAGCATTTT. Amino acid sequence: CASSLSPGINQPQHF.

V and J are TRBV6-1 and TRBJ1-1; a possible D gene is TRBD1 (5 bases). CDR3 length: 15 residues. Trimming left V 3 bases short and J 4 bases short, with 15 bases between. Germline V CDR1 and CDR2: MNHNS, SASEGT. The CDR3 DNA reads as TGTGCCAGCAGTGATCCGGGGGGTATACGCACTGAAGCTTTCTTT. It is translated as CASSDPGGIRTEAFF.

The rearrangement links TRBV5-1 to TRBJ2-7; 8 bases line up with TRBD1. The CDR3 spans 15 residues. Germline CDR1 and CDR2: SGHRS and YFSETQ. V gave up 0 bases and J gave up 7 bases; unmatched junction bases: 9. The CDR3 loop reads CASSLVGQGAGEQYF. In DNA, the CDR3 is TGCGCCAGCAGCTTGGTGGGCCAGGGGGCCGGGGAGCAGTACTTC. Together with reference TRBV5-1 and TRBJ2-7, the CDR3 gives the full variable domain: KAGVTQTPRYLIKTRGQQVTLSCSPISGHRSVSWYQQTPGQGLQFLFEYFSETQRNKGNFPGRFSGRQFSNSRSEMNVSTLELGDSALYLCASSLVGQGAGEQYFGPGTRLTVT.

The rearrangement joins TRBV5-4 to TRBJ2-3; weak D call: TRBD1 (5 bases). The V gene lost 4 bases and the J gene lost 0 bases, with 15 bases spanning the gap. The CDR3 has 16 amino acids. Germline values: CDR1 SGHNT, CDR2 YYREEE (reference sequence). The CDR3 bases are TGTGCCAGCAGCCTCCCCGGACACCAAAGCACAGATACGCAGTATTTT. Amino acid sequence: CASSLPGHQSTDTQYF. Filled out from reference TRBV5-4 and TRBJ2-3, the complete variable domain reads ETGVTQSPTHLIKTRGQQVTLRCSSQSGHNTVSWYQQALGQGPQFIFQYYREEENGRGNFPPRFSGLQFPNYSSELNVNALELDDSALYLCASSLPGHQSTDTQYFGPGTRLTVL.

The CDR3 protein is CASSAKGTSGMRGTYNEQFF. The CDR3 region has the DNA TGTGCCAGCAGTGCCAAGGGGACTAGCGGGATGAGAGGGACCTACAATGAGCAGTTCTTC. The chain links TRBV6-1 to TRBJ2-1; 13 bases match TRBD2. Germline trimming cut 4 bases from V and 2 bases from J; bases unmatched to any gene: 14. The CDR3 runs to 20 residues. Germline assignment: CDR1 MNHNS and CDR2 SASEGT.

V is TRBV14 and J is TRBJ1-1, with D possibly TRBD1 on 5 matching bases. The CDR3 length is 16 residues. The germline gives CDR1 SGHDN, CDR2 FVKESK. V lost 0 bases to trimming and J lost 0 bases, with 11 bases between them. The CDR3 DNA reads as TGTGCCAGCAGCCAAGATCGCGGACACTTGAACACTGAAGCTTTCTTT. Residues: CASSQDRGHLNTEAFF.

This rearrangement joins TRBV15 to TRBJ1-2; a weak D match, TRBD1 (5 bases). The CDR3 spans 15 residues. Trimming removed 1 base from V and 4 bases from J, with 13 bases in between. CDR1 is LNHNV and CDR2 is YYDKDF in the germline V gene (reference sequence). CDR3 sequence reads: CATSRGQGIGYGYTF. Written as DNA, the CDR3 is TGTGCCACCAGCAGAGGGCAGGGAATAGGCTATGGCTACACCTTC.

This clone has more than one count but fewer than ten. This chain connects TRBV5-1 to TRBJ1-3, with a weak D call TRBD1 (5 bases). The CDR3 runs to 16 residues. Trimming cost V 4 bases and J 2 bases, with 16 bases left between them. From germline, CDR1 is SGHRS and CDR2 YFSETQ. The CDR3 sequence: CASSPGLEGPGNTIYF. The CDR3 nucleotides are TGCGCCAGCAGCCCGGGACTGGAGGGACCTGGAAACACCATATATTTT.

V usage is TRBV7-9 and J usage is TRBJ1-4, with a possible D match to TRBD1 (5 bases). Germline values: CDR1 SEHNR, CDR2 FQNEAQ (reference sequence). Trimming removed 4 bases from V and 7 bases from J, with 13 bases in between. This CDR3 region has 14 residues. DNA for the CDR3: TGTGCCAGCAGCTACGGGGGATACGGTGAAAAACTGTTTTTT. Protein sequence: CASSYGGYGEKLFF.

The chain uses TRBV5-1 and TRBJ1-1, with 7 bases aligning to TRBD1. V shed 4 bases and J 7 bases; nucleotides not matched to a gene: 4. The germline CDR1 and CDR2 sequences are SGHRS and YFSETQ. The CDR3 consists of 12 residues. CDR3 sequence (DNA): TGCGCCAGCAGCCCCGGGACAGTTGAAGCTTTCTTT. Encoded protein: CASSPGTVEAFF.

CDR3 sequence (DNA): TGTGCCAGCAGCCATCCGAGCGGGGGGGCCGAGACCCAGTACTTC. Its protein is CASSHPSGGAETQYF. The rearrangement joins TRBV7-9 to TRBJ2-5, with 10 positions matching TRBD2. This CDR3 region has 15 residues. Germline lookup yields CDR1 SEHNR and CDR2 FQNEAQ (reference sequence). With V trimmed by 5 bases and J by 5 bases, 8 bases remained unmatched.

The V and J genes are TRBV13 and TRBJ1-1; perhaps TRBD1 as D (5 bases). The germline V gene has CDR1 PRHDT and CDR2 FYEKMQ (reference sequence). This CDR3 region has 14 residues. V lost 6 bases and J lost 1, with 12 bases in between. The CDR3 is CASRPYTGNTEAFF. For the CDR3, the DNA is TGTGCCAGCAGACCCTATACAGGGAACACTGAAGCTTTCTTT.

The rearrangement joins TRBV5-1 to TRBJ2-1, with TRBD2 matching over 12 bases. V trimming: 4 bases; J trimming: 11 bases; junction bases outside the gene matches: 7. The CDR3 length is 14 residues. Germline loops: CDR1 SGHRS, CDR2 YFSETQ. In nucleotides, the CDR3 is TGCGCCAGCAGCATATCAGGGACTAGCGGGCAGCAGTTCTTC. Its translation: CASSISGTSGQQFF.